These T cell receptor beta chains were read from a single sample in a study of T cells after yellow fever vaccination. TCRdb reprocessed the 5' RACE reads via MiXCR and lists one record per CDR3 protein. Altogether 200,000 to 300,000 distinct CDR3 sequences are present, roughly 3.5% being singletons, with the ten largest covering around 20%. The source was PBMCs, collected 15 days after the yellow fever booster vaccination. These receptors all come from a man younger than 30 who received the YFV17D yellow fever vaccine. CDR3s include the opening cysteine and the closing phenylalanine or tryptophan. The D gene is left open where the match is weak. Some rows have no size entry. The others give once, few or many, or a class for an expanded clone.

-,TRBV9,many,TRBJ1-1,CASSVAGRDTEAFF,TGTGCCAGCAGCGTGGCAGGGAGGGACACTGAAGCTTTCTTT
-,TRBV6-6,many,TRBJ1-1,CASSSSEYGAAKLF,TGTGCCAGCAGTTCTTCAGAGTACGGGGCAGCCAAGCTCTTT
-,TRBV11-2,many,TRBJ2-1,CASSQRGYNEQFF,TGTGCCAGCAGCCAACGAGGTTACAATGAGCAGTTCTTC
TRBD1,TRBV12-3/TRBV12-4,many,TRBJ1-1,CASSPQRTGGAGTEAFF,TGTGCCAGCAGTCCTCAAAGGACAGGGGGCGCCGGCACTGAAGCTTTCTTT
-,TRBV5-6,many,TRBJ1-1,CASLEGPSSTEAFF,TGTGCCAGCCTTGAGGGTCCAAGTTCCACTGAAGCTTTCTTT
-,TRBV12-3/TRBV12-4,many,TRBJ1-2,CASRKGANYGYTF,TGTGCCAGCAGAAAGGGAGCCAACTATGGCTACACCTTC
-,TRBV7-9,many,TRBJ1-3,CASSLAIAGYGNTIYF,TGTGCCAGCAGCTTAGCGATCGCGGGTTACGGAAACACCATATATTTT
TRBD2,TRBV5-1,many,TRBJ2-3,CASSLGVTSVADTQYF,TGCGCCAGCAGCTTGGGCGTGACTAGCGTGGCAGATACGCAGTATTTT
TRBD1,TRBV12-3/TRBV12-4,many,TRBJ1-6,CASMEGQTDSPLHF,TGTGCCAGCATGGAGGGACAGACAGATTCACCCCTCCACTTT
-,TRBV4-1,many,TRBJ2-7,CASQEKEYRGGREQYF,TGCGCCAGCCAAGAAAAAGAGTACAGGGGGGGTCGCGAGCAGTACTTC
-,TRBV7-2,many,TRBJ2-3,CASSLMVGLFDTDTQYF,TGTGCCAGCAGCTTAATGGTCGGCCTCTTCGACACAGATACGCAGTATTTT
-,TRBV7-8,many,TRBJ2-7,CASSQLNRPYEQYF,TGTGCCAGCAGCCAGCTCAACCGGCCCTACGAGCAGTACTTC
-,TRBV24-1,many,TRBJ2-1,CATRGSSLDEQFF,TGTGCCACCCGGGGTAGCAGCTTGGATGAGCAGTTCTTC
TRBD2,TRBV5-1,-,TRBJ2-1,CASSLGLAGGNNEQFF,TGCGCCAGCAGCCTCGGACTAGCGGGGGGTAACAATGAGCAGTTCTTC
TRBD1,TRBV12-3/TRBV12-4,many,TRBJ2-7,CASSPGQGKQYF,TGTGCCAGCAGTCCGGGACAGGGAAAGCAGTACTTC
-,TRBV7-2,many,TRBJ1-1,CASQGLPSTEAFF,TGTGCCAGCCAGGGACTCCCGTCCACTGAAGCTTTCTTT
-,TRBV5-1,many,TRBJ1-5,CASSPSGPQPQHF,TGCGCCAGCAGCCCGTCAGGGCCTCAGCCCCAGCATTTT
TRBD2,TRBV4-1,many,TRBJ2-1,CASSLPGGSYNEQFF,TGCGCCAGCAGCCTCCCGGGGGGTTCCTACAATGAGCAGTTCTTC
TRBD2,TRBV12-3/TRBV12-4,many,TRBJ2-2,CASKRGGAPGELFF,TGTGCCAGCAAACGGGGGGGAGCCCCCGGGGAGCTGTTTTTT
-,TRBV5-1,many,TRBJ2-1,CASSSTPLGRARNEQFF,TGCGCCAGCAGCTCCACCCCATTGGGACGGGCACGTAATGAGCAGTTCTTC
-,TRBV25-1,many,TRBJ2-5,CASSESVRWEETQYF,TGTGCCAGCAGTGAATCGGTCAGGTGGGAAGAGACCCAGTACTTC
-,TRBV6-6,many,TRBJ1-6,CASSYVGGDSNSPLHF,TGTGCCAGCAGTTACGTCGGTGGAGACAGTAATTCACCCCTCCACTTT
-,TRBV7-2,-,TRBJ2-7,CASSLSTGSFYEQYF,TGTGCCAGCAGCTTATCTACAGGGAGCTTCTACGAGCAGTACTTC
-,TRBV4-3,-,TRBJ1-6,CASSQSGGGKSHNSPLHF,TGCGCCAGCAGCCAATCCGGGGGTGGAAAAAGCCATAATTCACCCCTCCACTTT
-,TRBV3-1,many,TRBJ2-4,CASSPRTEGNIQYF,TGTGCCAGCAGCCCCCGGACGGAGGGAAACATTCAGTACTTC
TRBD2,TRBV6-6,many,TRBJ2-1,CASNPPRGVGSYNEQFF,TGTGCCAGCAACCCGCCTCGGGGGGTGGGTTCCTACAATGAGCAGTTCTTC
-,TRBV5-1,many,TRBJ1-6,CASSYSTGGNSPLHF,TGCGCCAGCAGCTATTCGACAGGCGGGAATTCACCCCTCCACTTT
TRBD2,TRBV6-5,many,TRBJ2-5,CASSYGLIAGGETQYF,TGTGCCAGCAGTTACGGCCTAATAGCGGGGGGGGAGACCCAGTACTTC
-,TRBV19,many,TRBJ1-6,CASTSRGKSSPLHF,TGTGCCAGTACCTCAAGGGGGAAGTCCTCACCCCTCCACTTT
-,TRBV6-4,many,TRBJ2-2,CASSQGGYTGELFF,TGTGCCAGCAGTCAGGGGGGATACACCGGGGAGCTGTTTTTT
-,TRBV28,many,TRBJ2-3,CASSLIARARGDTQYF,TGTGCCAGCAGTTTAATAGCCCGAGCTAGGGGTGATACGCAGTATTTT
-,TRBV6-2/TRBV6-3,many,TRBJ2-5,CASDSSRGTQYF,TGTGCCAGCGATTCCTCAAGGGGGACCCAGTACTTC
-,TRBV15,many,TRBJ2-7,CATSSREYGAYEQYF,TGTGCCACCAGCAGCAGAGAGTACGGTGCCTACGAGCAGTACTTC
-,TRBV3-1,many,TRBJ2-2,CASSQELGQGNTGELFF,TGTGCCAGCAGCCAAGAACTCGGGCAGGGGAACACCGGGGAGCTGTTTTTT
-,TRBV7-9,many,TRBJ1-2,CASSPGGAVEYGYTF,TGTGCCAGCAGCCCGGGGGGGGCAGTGGAGTATGGCTACACCTTC
TRBD1,TRBV7-8,many,TRBJ1-5,CASSLRPGGALNYSNQPQHF,TGTGCCAGCAGCTTACGGCCAGGGGGAGCACTCAATTATAGCAATCAGCCCCAGCATTTT
-,TRBV20-1,many,TRBJ2-1,CSEAAYNEQFF,TGCAGCGAAGCAGCCTACAATGAGCAGTTCTTC
-,TRBV2,many,TRBJ1-5,CASSGRLTVSNQPQHF,TGTGCCAGCAGTGGACGACTGACGGTTAGCAATCAGCCCCAGCATTTT
-,TRBV27,many,TRBJ2-5,CASSWEIGSQETQYF,TGTGCCAGCAGTTGGGAGATCGGGTCCCAAGAGACCCAGTACTTC
-,TRBV9,many,TRBJ1-2,CASSVGAEGVYGYTF,TGTGCCAGCAGCGTAGGGGCGGAAGGCGTCTATGGCTACACCTTC
TRBD2,TRBV7-3,many,TRBJ2-1,CASSYKGVGGGEQFF,TGTGCCAGCAGCTATAAAGGAGTAGGCGGGGGAGAGCAGTTCTTC
-,TRBV12-3/TRBV12-4,many,TRBJ1-2,CASSFGASWSGYTF,TGTGCCAGCAGTTTCGGCGCCTCATGGAGTGGCTACACCTTC
-,TRBV30,-,TRBJ1-2,CAWADTGGYGYTF,TGTGCCTGGGCCGATACCGGGGGCTATGGCTACACCTTC
-,TRBV5-6,many,TRBJ1-2,CASSLVGYYGYTF,TGTGCCAGCAGCTTGGTGGGGTACTATGGCTACACCTTC
-,TRBV6-5,many,TRBJ2-1,CASSQGSSYNEQFF,TGTGCCAGCAGTCAGGGAAGCTCCTACAATGAGCAGTTCTTC
-,TRBV5-5,many,TRBJ1-1,CASRSIRGGVRAFF,TGTGCCAGCAGGTCGATTAGGGGAGGAGTACGCGCTTTCTTT
-,TRBV20-1,many,TRBJ2-5,CSARDPGNQETQYF,TGCAGTGCTAGAGATCCAGGGAATCAAGAGACCCAGTACTTC
-,TRBV10-3,many,TRBJ2-6,CALGGPGGGFSGANVLTF,TGTGCCTTGGGGGGGCCTGGTGGGGGCTTCTCTGGGGCCAACGTCCTGACTTTC
-,TRBV5-4,few,TRBJ2-1,CASTPGGRGRDEQFF,TGTGCCAGCACCCCCGGGGGGCGGGGGAGGGATGAGCAGTTCTTC
TRBD1,TRBV5-1,many,TRBJ1-1,CASSQLPGQGADEAFF,TGCGCCAGCAGTCAACTCCCGGGACAGGGGGCGGATGAAGCTTTCTTT
TRBD2,TRBV4-1,-,TRBJ2-1,CASSQEIAGGPLNEQFF,TGCGCCAGCAGCCAGGAAATAGCGGGGGGGCCTCTAAATGAGCAGTTCTTC
-,TRBV5-4,-,TRBJ1-2,CASQRQNYGYTF,TGTGCCAGCCAGCGACAGAACTATGGCTACACCTTC
-,TRBV20-1,many,TRBJ2-7,CSARPFTGTEYEQYF,TGCAGTGCTAGGCCATTCACAGGGACGGAATACGAGCAGTACTTC